The 28 T cell receptor beta chains listed next were all sequenced from one sample in a study of STAT3 mutations in large granular lymphocyte leukemia. Overall study findings and caveats: Every T-LGLL patient had at least one immunodominant TCRbeta clonotype.

These TCRs' antigens remain unknown. Sequencing used immunoSEQ multiplex PCR; TCRdb keeps in-frame clones, though not all of them. The table records some 30,000 clones, 70% to 80% of them present only once. The sequenced sample was peripheral blood mononuclear cells. All receptors derive from a woman between 45 and 65 years old with T-cell large granular lymphocyte leukemia. Some clones in this sample may be carry-over from other donors' samples.

The chain links TRBV28 to TRBJ2-7; 9 positions match TRBD2. This CDR3 comprises 14 residues. The germline V gene encodes CDR1 MDHEN and CDR2 SYDVKM. V was pared by 8 bases and J by 1 base, with 6 bases of the junction left unmatched. The CDR3 region has the DNA TGTGCCAGCGGCGGGGGGGACACTTCCTACGAGCAGTACTTC. This codes for CASGGGDTSYEQYF.

This clone has a handful of counts. Its ends do not fully match the called genes, so a read error is possible. The gene calls are TRBV7-2 and TRBJ1-4; D is unclear. Germline V CDR1 and CDR2: SGHTA, FQGNSA. The CDR3 spans 12 residues. The CDR3 spells CASSYVREKLFF. Here the CDR3 DNA reads TGTGCCAGCAGCTATGTCCGGGAAAAGCTGTTTTTT.

This chain links TRBV5-1 with TRBJ2-7; 8 bases map to TRBD1. Per germline, CDR1 SGHRS and CDR2 YFSETQ. V dropped 5 bases and J dropped 6; count of bases not matched to a gene: 7. The CDR3 length is 13 residues. The CDR3 bases are TGCGCCAGCAGGTCGGGACAGGCAAGCGAGCAGTACTTC. The encoded protein is CASRSGQASEQYF.

This clone was seen a handful of times. V gene TRBV11-2 combines with J gene TRBJ2-5; 8 bases are a match to TRBD1. J lost 7 bases, V lost 6 bases, and 7 bases had no gene match. The CDR3 is 13 residues long. Germline loops: CDR1 SGHAT, CDR2 FQNNGV. The CDR3 spells CASSSDRVGTQYF. Written as DNA, the CDR3 is TGTGCCAGCAGTTCGGACAGGGTGGGGACCCAGTACTTC. The entire variable domain, with the rest obtained from reference TRBV11-2 and TRBJ2-5, is as follows: EAGVAQSPRYKIIEKRQSVAFWCNPISGHATLYWYQQILGQGPKLLIQFQNNGVVDDSQLPKDRFSAERLKGVDSTLKIQPAKLEDSAVYLCASSSDRVGTQYFGPGTRLLVL.

This clone came up once. The chain has TRBV18 and TRBJ1-3; 7 positions agree with TRBD1. CDR1 and CDR2 (germline): KGHSH, LQKENI. The CDR3 is 13 amino acids. V was pared by 3 bases and J by 8 bases, with 4 bases of the junction left unmatched. This CDR3 is CASSPEGADTIYF. CDR3 DNA: TGTGCCAGCTCACCGGAGGGGGCGGACACCATATATTTT. Based on the CDR3 plus reference TRBV18 and TRBJ1-3, the full variable domain is NAGVMQNPRHLVRRRGQEARLRCSPMKGHSHVYWYRQLPEEGLKFMVYLQKENIIDESGMPKERFSAEFPKEGPSILRIQQVVRGDSAAYFCASSPEGADTIYFGEGSWLTVV.

The chain joins TRBV5-5 to TRBJ2-7; no clear D gene. The germline CDR1 and CDR2 sequences are SGHKS and YYEKEE (reference sequence). This CDR3 region has 13 residues. V shed 4 bases and J shed 1 base, with 9 bases lying between them. CDR3 sequence: CASSLSHSYEQYF. In DNA, the CDR3 is TGTGCCAGCAGCCTCTCACATTCCTACGAGCAGTACTTC.

This rearrangement joins TRBV7-9 to TRBJ1-3; 7 bases are a match to TRBD1. Germline CDR1 reads SEHNR; CDR2 reads FQNEAQ (reference sequence). The CDR3 length is 16 residues. The trim removed 4 bases at V and 0 bases at J, leaving 6 bases unmatched. The CDR3 region has the DNA TGTGCCAGCAGCTCCGGACAGGCCTTCTCTGGAAACACCATATATTTT. The encoded protein is CASSSGQAFSGNTIYF.

By share of the sample, this clone is medium-sized. The rearrangement joins TRBV18 to TRBJ2-7; D remains unclear. The germline V and J ends were trimmed by 0 bases and 1 base, with 7 bases remaining between them. Germline values: CDR1 KGHSH, CDR2 LQKENI. CDR3 length equals 14 residues. Here the CDR3 reads CASSPPEESYEQYF. CDR3 bases: TGTGCCAGCTCACCACCAGAGGAATCCTACGAGCAGTACTTC.

This sequence joins TRBV5-1 and TRBJ2-5; D unresolved. The germline CDR1 and CDR2 sequences are SGHRS and YFSETQ. Trimming stripped 4 bases from V and 4 bases from J, with 14 bases between. The CDR3 has 14 residues. The CDR3 sequence: CASSPAVGRETQYF. DNA of the CDR3: TGCGCCAGCAGCCCCGCAGTGGGCCGAGAGACCCAGTACTTC.

This clone was recorded a few times. This rearrangement joins TRBV28 to TRBJ1-4; a possible D gene is TRBD1 (6 bases). The V gene lost 2 bases and the J gene lost 8 bases, with 15 bases spanning the gap. This CDR3 contains 15 residues. Per the germline V gene, CDR1 is MDHEN and CDR2 is SYDVKM. CDR3 nucleotides: TGTGCCAGCAGTTTACGACAGGTGGGGTTAGAAAAACTGTTTTTT. Its translation: CASSLRQVGLEKLFF.

The chain combines TRBV9 with TRBJ1-5; D not certain. The V gene's germline CDR1 is SGDLS and CDR2 YYNGEE. Trimming left V 0 bases short and J 4 bases short, with 14 bases between. The CDR3 loop spans 16 amino acids. The CDR3 region is CASSVELLRPNQPQHF. CDR3 DNA sequence: TGTGCCAGCAGCGTAGAATTATTGAGACCTAATCAGCCCCAGCATTTT.

This clone was seen a single time. This rearrangement joins TRBV6-4 to TRBJ1-2; a possible D gene is TRBD1 (5 bases). Trimming shortened V by 4 bases and J by 8 bases, and 14 bases separated the two germline ends. CDR1 is MRHNA and CDR2 is SNTAGT in the germline V gene. The CDR3 length is 13 residues. CDR3: CASSVEVGVGYTF. CDR3 DNA: TGTGCCAGCAGTGTCGAGGTAGGGGTCGGCTACACCTTC.

The rearrangement uses TRBV5-4 and TRBJ2-7; D is ambiguous. The V gene's germline CDR1 is SGHNT and CDR2 YYREEE (reference sequence). V was pared by 0 bases and J by 2 bases, with 9 bases between. The CDR3 has 14 amino acids. The CDR3 nucleotides are TGTGCCAGCAGCTTGGGACTGAATACCTACGAGCAGTACTTC. Protein: CASSLGLNTYEQYF.

The V and J genes are TRBV7-9 and TRBJ2-1; the D is unclear. V dropped 1 base and J dropped 12 bases, with 7 bases sitting between them. Germline loops: CDR1 SEHNR, CDR2 FQNEAQ (reference sequence). This CDR3 has 11 amino acids. As DNA, the CDR3 is TGTGCCAGCAGCTTAGAGATCGGGCAGTTCTTC. Translating gives CASSLEIGQFF. The complete variable domain, with remaining parts taken from reference TRBV7-9 and TRBJ2-1, reads DTGVSQNPRHKITKRGQNVTFRCDPISEHNRLYWYRQTLGQGPEFLTYFQNEAQLEKSRLLSDRFSAERPKGSFSTLEIQRTEQGDSAMYLCASSLEIGQFFGPGTRLTVL.

The chain uses TRBV19 and TRBJ1-6, with D uncertain. This CDR3 is 14 amino acids long. Trimming removed 7 bases from V and 9 bases from J, with 16 bases in between. CDR1 and CDR2 from the germline V gene are LNHDA and SQIVND (reference sequence). CDR3 nucleotides: TGTGCCAGTAAGGGAAGGGCAGACATTTCACCCCTCCACTTT. This gives the protein CASKGRADISPLHF.

This clone was counted only a few times. V usage is TRBV9 and J usage is TRBJ2-1; 7 bases agree with TRBD2. Looked up from germline, CDR1 is SGDLS and CDR2 is YYNGEE. The V and J ends lost 4 bases and 3 bases, in that order; junction bases with no gene match: 10. The CDR3 is 16 residues long. This chain's CDR3 is CASSPDKVAGYNEQFF. CDR3 in DNA: TGTGCCAGCAGCCCCGATAAGGTAGCGGGCTACAATGAGCAGTTCTTC.

This chain links TRBV30 with TRBJ2-1; no definite D call. Trimming took off 4 bases at V and 0 bases at J, with 4 bases between the two ends. The CDR3 totals 12 residues. Germline V CDR1 and CDR2: GTSNPN, SVGIG (reference sequence). This CDR3 is CAWTSSYNEQFF. CDR3 nucleotides: TGTGCCTGGACTAGCTCCTACAATGAGCAGTTCTTC.

This clone has just one count. The rearrangement joins TRBV5-4 to TRBJ2-1, with TRBD2 identical over 12 bases. V gave up 3 bases and J gave up 9 bases; unmatched junction bases: 10. The CDR3 covers 16 residues. Germline-derived CDR1 and CDR2 are SGHNT and YYREEE (reference sequence). The CDR3 coding sequence is TGTGCCAGCAGCTGGCCTAGCGGGAGGGCTGGTTTTGAGCAGTTCTTC. Amino acids: CASSWPSGRAGFEQFF.

The chain recombines TRBV18 with TRBJ2-7, with D perhaps matching TRBD2 (6 bases). The germline CDR1 and CDR2 sequences are KGHSH and LQKENI. This CDR3 is 12 amino acids long. The V end lost 3 bases, the J end lost 4 bases, and 7 bases lay between the germline ends. CDR3 DNA: TGTGCCAGCTCACCGGGGGGTTACGAGCAGTACTTC. This codes for CASSPGGYEQYF.

This clone appeared once. The chain joins TRBV18 to TRBJ2-7, with D possibly called TRBD1 or TRBD2 (7 bases each). The CDR3 totals 14 residues. Germline CDR1 is KGHSH and CDR2 is LQKENI. Deletions cut 2 bases from V and 5 bases from J, with 13 bases between. The CDR3 is CASSPLAGGDEQYF. The CDR3 DNA sequence: TGTGCCAGCTCACCATTGGCAGGGGGGGACGAGCAGTACTTC.

The V and J genes are TRBV27 and TRBJ2-6, with TRBD2 matching over 12 bases. There are 20 residues in the CDR3. Germline V gives CDR1 MNHEY, CDR2 SMNVEV (reference sequence). V trimming: 6 bases; J trimming: 2 bases; junction bases outside the gene matches: 14. CDR3 protein: CASSSLRASGRAPGANVLTF. The CDR3 region has the DNA TGTGCCAGCAGCTCACTTAGGGCTAGCGGGAGGGCACCTGGGGCCAACGTCCTGACTTTC.

The J gene is TRBJ1-2, the V gene TRBV19, with D tentatively TRBD1 (5 bases). V was pared by 5 bases and J by 4 bases, with 11 bases between. This CDR3 is 13 amino acids long. Germline lookup yields CDR1 LNHDA and CDR2 SQIVND (reference sequence). CDR3 in DNA: TGTGCCAGTAGTCCCCAGGGTGGCTATGGCTACACCTTC. It codes for CASSPQGGYGYTF.

This clone was recorded a few times. The chain employs TRBV5-1 and TRBJ1-2; D is unresolved. The germline V and J ends were trimmed by 0 bases and 3 bases, with 9 bases remaining between them. This CDR3 has 14 amino acids. The V gene's germline CDR1 is SGHRS and CDR2 YFSETQ. The DNA of the CDR3 is TGCGCCAGCAGCTTGGAAGGCCTCTACTATGGCTACACCTTC. Translated: CASSLEGLYYGYTF. The whole variable domain, remainder taken from reference TRBV5-1 and TRBJ1-2, is KAGVTQTPRYLIKTRGQQVTLSCSPISGHRSVSWYQQTPGQGLQFLFEYFSETQRNKGNFPGRFSGRQFSNSRSEMNVSTLELGDSALYLCASSLEGLYYGYTFGSGTRLTVV.

This clone came up a few times. The rearrangement joins TRBV25-1 to TRBJ2-4, with a tentative D call TRBD1 (6 bases). Germline-derived CDR1 and CDR2 are MGHDK and SYGVNS. The CDR3 runs 16 residues. V lost 4 bases to trimming and J lost 4 bases, with 17 bases between them. Written as DNA, the CDR3 is TGTGCCAGCAGTGGGGGGACACGGGGTGCGAAAAACATTCAGTACTTC. Protein product: CASSGGTRGAKNIQYF.

This chain connects TRBV6-1 to TRBJ1-1; D unclear. V was shortened by 0 bases and J by 1 base, with 3 bases between the two germline ends. This CDR3 is built from 13 residues. The germline V gene encodes CDR1 MNHNS and CDR2 SASEGT. In nucleotides, the CDR3 is TGTGCCAGCAGTGAAGCTTGGAACACTGAAGCTTTCTTT. Translation gives CASSEAWNTEAFF.

The chain carries TRBV29-1 and TRBJ2-6; no firm D call. This CDR3 spans 13 amino acids. Germline V gene data show CDR1 as SQVTM and CDR2 as ANQGSEA. Between the trimmed V and J ends, which lost 7 bases and 1 base, there was a span of 8 bases. CDR3 residues: CSAVESGANVLTF. DNA of the CDR3: TGCAGCGCCGTTGAGTCTGGGGCCAACGTCCTGACTTTC.

The chain joins TRBV7-2 to TRBJ2-2, with 8 positions matching TRBD1. With 1 base clipped from V and 7 bases from J, the junction kept 5 bases outside the gene matches. The CDR3 loop spans 15 amino acids. Germline CDR1 and CDR2: SGHTA and FQGNSA. The CDR3 spells CASSLGTGTIGELFF. CDR3 coding DNA: TGTGCCAGCAGCTTAGGGACAGGGACCATCGGGGAGCTGTTTTTT.

This chain connects TRBV5-4 to TRBJ2-2; 7 bases are a match to TRBD1. This CDR3 is 13 amino acids long. Looked up from germline, CDR1 is SGHNT and CDR2 is YYREEE (reference sequence). V was clipped by 2 bases and J by 5 bases; unmatched bases: 0. The CDR3 region has the DNA TGTGCCAGCAGCTTACAGGGGACCGGGGAGCTGTTTTTT. Translating it yields CASSLQGTGELFF.